This T cell receptor beta chain was recorded in a study of untreated major depressive disorder. Trimming pared 1 base from V and 5 bases from J, leaving 5 bases between. CDR3 length: 12 residues. CDR1 and CDR2 from the germline V gene are SGHTA and FQGNSA. About this clone itself: Its antigen is not known.

Findings and caveats of the study: The small study sample limits how generally findings apply.

Assay: immunoSEQ multiplex PCR; the TCRdb copy retains only in-frame clones and omits some. The sample contains over 20,000 clones, 80% to 90% of which appear only once. The rearrangement joins TRBV7-2 to TRBJ1-2; D uncertain. The sequence was collected from a woman aged 25 to 45 in good health. Sequencing was performed on CD4+ T cells from PBMCs. The CDR3 DNA reads TGTGCCAGCAGCTTAGTCTCATATGGCTACACCTTC. It yields the protein CASSLVSYGYTF.